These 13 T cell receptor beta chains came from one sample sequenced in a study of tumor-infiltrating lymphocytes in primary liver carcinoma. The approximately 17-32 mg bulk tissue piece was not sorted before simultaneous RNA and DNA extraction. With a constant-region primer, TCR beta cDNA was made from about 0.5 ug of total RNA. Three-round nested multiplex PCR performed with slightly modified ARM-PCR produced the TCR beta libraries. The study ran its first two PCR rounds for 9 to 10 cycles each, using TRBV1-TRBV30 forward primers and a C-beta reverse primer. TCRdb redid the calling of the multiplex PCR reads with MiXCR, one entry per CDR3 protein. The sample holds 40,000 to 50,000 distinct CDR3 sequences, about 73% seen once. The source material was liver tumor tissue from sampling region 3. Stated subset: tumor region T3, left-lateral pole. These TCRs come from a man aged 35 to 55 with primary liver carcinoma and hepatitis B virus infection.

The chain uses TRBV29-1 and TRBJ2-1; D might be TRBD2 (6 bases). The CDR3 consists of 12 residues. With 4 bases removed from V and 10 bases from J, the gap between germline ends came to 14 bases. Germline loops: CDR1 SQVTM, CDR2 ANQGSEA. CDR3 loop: CSVVRDRDEQFF. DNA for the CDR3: TGCAGCGTTGTGCGGGATCGCGACGAGCAGTTCTTC.

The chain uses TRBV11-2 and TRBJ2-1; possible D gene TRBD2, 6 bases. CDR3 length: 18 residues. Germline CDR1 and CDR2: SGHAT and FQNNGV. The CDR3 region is CGSSFDARRTGSYNEQFF. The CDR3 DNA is TGTGGTAGCAGCTTTGACGCTAGGAGGACCGGGAGTTACAATGAGCAGTTCTTC.

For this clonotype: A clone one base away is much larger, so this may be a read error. The CDR3 region is CANSSQEEKLFF. The DNA for the CDR3 is TGTGCCAACAGCTCGCAGGAGGAAAAACTGTTTTTT. This chain uses TRBV7-9 with TRBJ1-4; D ambiguous. This CDR3 spans 12 amino acids. Germline V gene data show CDR1 as SEHNR and CDR2 as FQNEAQ (reference sequence).

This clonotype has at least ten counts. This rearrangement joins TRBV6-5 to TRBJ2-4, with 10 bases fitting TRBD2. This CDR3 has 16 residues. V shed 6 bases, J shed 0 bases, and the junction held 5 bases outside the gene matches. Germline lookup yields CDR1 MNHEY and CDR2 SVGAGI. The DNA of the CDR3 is TGTGCCAGCAGAGCACTAGCGGGGTTAGCCAAAAACATTCAGTACTTC. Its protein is CASRALAGLAKNIQYF.

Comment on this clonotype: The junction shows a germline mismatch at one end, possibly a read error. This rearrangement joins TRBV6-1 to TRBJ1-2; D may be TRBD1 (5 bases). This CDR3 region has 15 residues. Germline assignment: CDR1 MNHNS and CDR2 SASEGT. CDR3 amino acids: CASCEVGGTGRGYTF. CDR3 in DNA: TGTGCCAGCTGTGAAGTGGGGGGGACTGGACGTGGCTACACCTTC.

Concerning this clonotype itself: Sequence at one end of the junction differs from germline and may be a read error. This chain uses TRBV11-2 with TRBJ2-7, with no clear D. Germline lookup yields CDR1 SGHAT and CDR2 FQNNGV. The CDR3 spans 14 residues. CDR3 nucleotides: TGTCCCAGCAGCTTAGCTGACACTGCCTACGAGCAGTACTTT. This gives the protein CPSSLADTAYEQYF.

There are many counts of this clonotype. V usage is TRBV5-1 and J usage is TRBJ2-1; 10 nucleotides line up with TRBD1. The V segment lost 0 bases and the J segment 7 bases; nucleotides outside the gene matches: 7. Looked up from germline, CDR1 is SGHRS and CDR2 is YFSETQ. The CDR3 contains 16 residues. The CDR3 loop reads CASSLAGGQGSNEQFF. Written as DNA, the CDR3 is TGCGCCAGCAGCTTGGCCGGGGGACAGGGGTCGAATGAGCAGTTCTTC.

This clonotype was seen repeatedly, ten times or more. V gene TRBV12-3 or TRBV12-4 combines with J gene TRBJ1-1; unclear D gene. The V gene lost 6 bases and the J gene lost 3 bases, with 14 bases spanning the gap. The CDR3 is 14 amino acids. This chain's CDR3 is CASSIGPPHTEAFF. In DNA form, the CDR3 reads TGTGCCAGCAGCATAGGTCCCCCCCACACTGAAGCTTTCTTT.

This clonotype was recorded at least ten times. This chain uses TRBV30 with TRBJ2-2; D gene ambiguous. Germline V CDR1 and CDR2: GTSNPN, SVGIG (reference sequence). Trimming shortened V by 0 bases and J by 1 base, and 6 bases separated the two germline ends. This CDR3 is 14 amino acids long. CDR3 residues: CAWSVQRNTGELFF. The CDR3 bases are TGTGCCTGGAGTGTTCAGAGGAACACCGGGGAGCTGTTTTTT.

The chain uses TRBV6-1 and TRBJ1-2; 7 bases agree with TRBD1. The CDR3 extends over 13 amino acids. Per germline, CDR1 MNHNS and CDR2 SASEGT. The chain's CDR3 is CVSSRQGDYGYTF. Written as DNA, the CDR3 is TGTGTCAGTAGCCGACAGGGAGACTATGGCTACACCTTC.

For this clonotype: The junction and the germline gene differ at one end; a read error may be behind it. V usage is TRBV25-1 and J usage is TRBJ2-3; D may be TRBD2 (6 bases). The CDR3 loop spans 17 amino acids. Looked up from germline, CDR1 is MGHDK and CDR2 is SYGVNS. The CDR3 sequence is CANSEYGGAAGTDTQYF. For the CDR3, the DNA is TGTGCCAACAGTGAATATGGCGGGGCCGCGGGCACAGATACGCAGTATTTT.

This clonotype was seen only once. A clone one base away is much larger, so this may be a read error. The CDR3: CTAKRTSGRPTDTQYF. The CDR3 DNA follows: TGCACTGCTAAAAGGACTAGCGGGAGGCCGACAGATACGCAGTATTTT. This rearrangement joins TRBV20-1 to TRBJ2-3; 14 positions agree with TRBD2. The CDR3 has 16 amino acids. The germline gives CDR1 DFQATT, CDR2 SNEGSKA (reference sequence).

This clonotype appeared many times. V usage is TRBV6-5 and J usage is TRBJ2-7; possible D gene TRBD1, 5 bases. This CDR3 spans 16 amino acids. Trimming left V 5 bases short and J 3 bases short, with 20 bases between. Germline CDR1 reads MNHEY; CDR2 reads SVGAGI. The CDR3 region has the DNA TGTGCCAGCAGTCCACTCTCCCTCCCAAGGGGCTACGAGCAGTACTTC. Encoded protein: CASSPLSLPRGYEQYF.